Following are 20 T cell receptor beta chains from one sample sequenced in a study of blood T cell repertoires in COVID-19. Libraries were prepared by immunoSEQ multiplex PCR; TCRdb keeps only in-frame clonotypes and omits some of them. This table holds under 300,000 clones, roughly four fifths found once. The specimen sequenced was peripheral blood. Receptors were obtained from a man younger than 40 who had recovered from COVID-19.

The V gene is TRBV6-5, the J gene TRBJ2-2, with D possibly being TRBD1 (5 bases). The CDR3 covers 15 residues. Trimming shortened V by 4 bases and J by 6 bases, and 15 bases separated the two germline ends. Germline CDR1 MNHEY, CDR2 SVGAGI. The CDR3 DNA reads TGTGCCAGCAGTTGGGGCCTAGGGGTCGCCGGGGAGCTGTTTTTT. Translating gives CASSWGLGVAGELFF.

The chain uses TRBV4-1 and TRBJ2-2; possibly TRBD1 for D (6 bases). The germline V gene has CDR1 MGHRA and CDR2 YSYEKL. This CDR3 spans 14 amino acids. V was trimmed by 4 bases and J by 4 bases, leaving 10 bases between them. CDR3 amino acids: CASSPQGLTGELFF. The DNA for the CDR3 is TGCGCCAGCAGCCCTCAGGGGCTCACCGGGGAGCTGTTTTTT.

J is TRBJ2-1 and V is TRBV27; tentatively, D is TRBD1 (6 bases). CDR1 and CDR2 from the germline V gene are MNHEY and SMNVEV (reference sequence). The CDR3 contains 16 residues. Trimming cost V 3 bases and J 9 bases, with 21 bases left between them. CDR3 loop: CASSLVGAGRALEQFF. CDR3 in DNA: TGTGCCAGCAGTTTGGTGGGGGCGGGTCGAGCTCTTGAGCAGTTCTTC.

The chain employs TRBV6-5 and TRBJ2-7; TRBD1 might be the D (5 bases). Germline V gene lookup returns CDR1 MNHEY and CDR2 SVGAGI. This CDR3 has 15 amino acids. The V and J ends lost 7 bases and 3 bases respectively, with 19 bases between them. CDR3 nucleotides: TGTGCCAGCACCCAAGGGTGGGGCAGTGACTACGAGCAGTACTTC. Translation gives CASTQGWGSDYEQYF.

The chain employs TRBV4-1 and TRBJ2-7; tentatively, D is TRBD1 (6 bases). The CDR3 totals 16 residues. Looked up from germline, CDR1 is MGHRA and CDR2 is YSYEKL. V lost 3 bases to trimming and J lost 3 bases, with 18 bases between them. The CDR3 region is CASSQRWGTPVYEQYF. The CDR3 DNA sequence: TGCGCCAGCAGCCAGCGCTGGGGGACACCGGTCTACGAGCAGTACTTC.

DNA of the CDR3: TGTGCCAGCAGCTTAGCAGGGGATCAGTACGTC. It encodes CASSLAGDQYV. The chain recombines TRBV7-9 with TRBJ2-7; D perhaps matches TRBD1 (5 bases). Trimming stripped 0 bases from V and 10 bases from J, with 7 bases between. From germline, CDR1 is SEHNR and CDR2 FQNEAQ (reference sequence). The CDR3 has 11 amino acids.

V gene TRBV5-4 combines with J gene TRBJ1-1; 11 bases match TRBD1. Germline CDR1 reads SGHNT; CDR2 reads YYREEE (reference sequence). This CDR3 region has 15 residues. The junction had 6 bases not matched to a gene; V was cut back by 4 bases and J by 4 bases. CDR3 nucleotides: TGTGCCAGCAGCGTTACCGGGACAGGGGGCACTGAAGCTTTCTTT. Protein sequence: CASSVTGTGGTEAFF.

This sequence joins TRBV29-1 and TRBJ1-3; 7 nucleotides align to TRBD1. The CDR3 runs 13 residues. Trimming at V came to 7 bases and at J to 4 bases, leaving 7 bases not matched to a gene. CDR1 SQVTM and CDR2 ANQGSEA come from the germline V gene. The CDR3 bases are TGCAGCGCCCGACAGGGTACAGGAAACACCATATATTTT. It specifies CSARQGTGNTIYF.

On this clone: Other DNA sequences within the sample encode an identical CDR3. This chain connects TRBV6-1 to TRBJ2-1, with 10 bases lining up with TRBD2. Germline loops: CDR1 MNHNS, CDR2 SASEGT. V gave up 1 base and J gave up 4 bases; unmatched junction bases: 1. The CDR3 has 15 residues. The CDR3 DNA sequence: TGTGCCAGCAGTGAAGAAGCGGGGGGGTACAATGAGCAGTTCTTC. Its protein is CASSEEAGGYNEQFF.

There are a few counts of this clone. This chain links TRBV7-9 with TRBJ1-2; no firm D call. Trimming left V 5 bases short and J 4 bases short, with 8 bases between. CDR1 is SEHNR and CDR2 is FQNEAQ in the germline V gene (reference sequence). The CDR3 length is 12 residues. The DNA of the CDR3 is TGTGCCAGCAGCGAATACTTCTATGGCTACACCTTC. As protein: CASSEYFYGYTF.

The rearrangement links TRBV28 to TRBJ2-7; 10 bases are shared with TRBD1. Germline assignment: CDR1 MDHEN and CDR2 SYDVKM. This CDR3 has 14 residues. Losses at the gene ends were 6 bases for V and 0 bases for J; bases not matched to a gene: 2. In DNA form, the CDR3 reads TGTGCCAGCAGCCGGACAGGGGGCTCCTACGAGCAGTACGTC. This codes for CASSRTGGSYEQYV.

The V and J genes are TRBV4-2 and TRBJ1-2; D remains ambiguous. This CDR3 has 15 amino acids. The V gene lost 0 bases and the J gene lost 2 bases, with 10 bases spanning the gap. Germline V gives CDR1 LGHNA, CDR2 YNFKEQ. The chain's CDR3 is CASSQEGSGNYGYTF. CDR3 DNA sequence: TGTGCCAGCAGCCAAGAGGGGAGCGGGAACTATGGCTACACCTTC.

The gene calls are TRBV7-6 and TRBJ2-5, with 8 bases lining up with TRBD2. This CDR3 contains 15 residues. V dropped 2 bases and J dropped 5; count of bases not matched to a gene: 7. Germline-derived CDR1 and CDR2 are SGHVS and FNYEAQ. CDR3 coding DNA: TGTGCCAGCAGCTTACAGGGACTAGGCTTTGAGACCCAGTACTTC. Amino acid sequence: CASSLQGLGFETQYF.

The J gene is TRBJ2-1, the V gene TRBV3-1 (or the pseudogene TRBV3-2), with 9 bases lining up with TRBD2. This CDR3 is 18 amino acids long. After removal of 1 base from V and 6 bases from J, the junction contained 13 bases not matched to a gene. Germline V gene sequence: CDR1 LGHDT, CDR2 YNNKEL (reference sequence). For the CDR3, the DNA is TGTGCCAGCAGCCAAGTTTCCCCACGCGGGGGGGCCTTCAATGAGCAGTTCTTC. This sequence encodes CASSQVSPRGGAFNEQFF.

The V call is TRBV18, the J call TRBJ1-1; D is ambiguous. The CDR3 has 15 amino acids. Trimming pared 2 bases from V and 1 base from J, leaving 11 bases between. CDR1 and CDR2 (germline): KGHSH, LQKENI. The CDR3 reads CASSPYPPTNTEAFF. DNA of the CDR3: TGTGCCAGCTCACCATACCCCCCTACGAACACTGAAGCTTTCTTT.

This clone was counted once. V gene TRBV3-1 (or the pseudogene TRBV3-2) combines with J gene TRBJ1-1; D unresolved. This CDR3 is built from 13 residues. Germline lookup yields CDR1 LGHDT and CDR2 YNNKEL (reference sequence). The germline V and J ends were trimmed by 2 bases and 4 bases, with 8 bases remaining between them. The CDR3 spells CASSQTWATEAFF. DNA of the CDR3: TGTGCCAGCAGCCAAACTTGGGCCACTGAAGCTTTCTTT.

The CDR3 nucleotides are TGTGCCAGCAGCCAAGATCGTGAGACAGATACGCAGTATTTT. Protein sequence: CASSQDRETDTQYF. V is TRBV3-1 (or the pseudogene TRBV3-2) and J is TRBJ2-3, with D hard to call. Trimming shortened V by 0 bases and J by 3 bases, and 7 bases separated the two germline ends. This CDR3 has 14 residues. Germline CDR1 reads LGHDT; CDR2 reads YNNKEL (reference sequence).

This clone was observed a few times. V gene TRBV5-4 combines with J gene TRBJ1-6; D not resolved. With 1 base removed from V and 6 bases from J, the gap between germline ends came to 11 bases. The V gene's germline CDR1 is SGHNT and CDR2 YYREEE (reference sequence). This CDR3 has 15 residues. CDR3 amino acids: CASSLPGAANSPLHF. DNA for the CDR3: TGTGCCAGCAGCTTGCCAGGAGCGGCTAATTCACCCCTCCACTTT.

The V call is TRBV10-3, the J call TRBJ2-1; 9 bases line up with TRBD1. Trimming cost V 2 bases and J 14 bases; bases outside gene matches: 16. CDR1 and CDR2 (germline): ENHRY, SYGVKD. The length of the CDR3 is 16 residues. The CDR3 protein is CAISEVGTGLGGEKFF. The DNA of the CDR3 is TGTGCCATCAGTGAGGTAGGGACAGGGTTGGGAGGAGAGAAGTTCTTC.

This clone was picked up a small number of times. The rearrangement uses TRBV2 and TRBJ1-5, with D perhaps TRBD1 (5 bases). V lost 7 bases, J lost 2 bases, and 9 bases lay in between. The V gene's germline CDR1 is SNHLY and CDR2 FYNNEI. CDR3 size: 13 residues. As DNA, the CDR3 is TGTGCCAGCACCAGGGAGGGCAATCAGCCCCAGCATTTT. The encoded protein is CASTREGNQPQHF.